This TCR beta chain was captured in a study of vaccination effects on CD4 cells after COVID-19 (dated by TCRdb to 2021 to 2024). A note on the overall study: Across the study, the median time from the second dose to post-vaccine sampling was 72 days (range 14 to 241). In the study, cultures from other donors were sequenced using the Oncomine TCR Beta short-read assay on an Illumina iSeq 100. The study compared SARS-CoV-2 spike-specific CD4+ TCR repertoires before and after mRNA vaccination in COVID-19 convalescent patients and infection-naive vaccine recipients. The full study included 9 to 10 COVID-19 convalescent patients and a handful of SARS-CoV-2-naive healthy vaccine recipients. What the study reported, not specific to this receptor: The study was limited by a small number of convalescent patients and lacked early post-infection timepoints. Among healthy vaccine recipients, nearly all vaccine-induced clones were SARS-CoV-2 mono-reactive, and just 1 of 255 was cross-reactive with common cold coronaviruses. Both infection-induced and vaccine-induced clones contracted markedly at late post-vaccination timepoints, which is consistent with waning T cell responses.

A remark on this clone: The antigen this receptor binds is unknown. Base-call qualities are not available, and no considerably larger clone is one nucleotide away.

The receptor library was made with the immunoSEQ multiplex PCR assay. DNA from the CD4+ T cells that had been cultured and isolated underwent TCR beta CDR3 sequencing. The authors processed their data as follows. Non-productive TCR sequences were removed, reads were trimmed to the CDR3 region, and CDR3s of at least 7 amino acids were retained. Antigen-specific clonotypes were identified with the MANAFEST web app by comparing expansion in peptide wells against reference cultures. To be called positive, a clone needed expansion at FDR<0.05 compared with the reference and with all other wells, an odds ratio greater than 5, and a frequency greater than 0.1% in two replicate wells. Clonotypes significantly expanded in SARS-CoV-2 spike wells and in at least one common cold coronavirus spike condition were defined as cross-reactive. CDR3 similarity was assessed by Levenshtein distance with the stringdist R package, and unrooted trees were built with ape in R 3.6.1. The immuneACCESS repertoire file appears here via TCRdb, limited to in-frame rearrangements. These files lack a portion of the clones; in checked studies, under half of the deficit traces to unresolved V genes, and the cause of the others is not known. The V and J calls and clone size come from that table; D and trimming were worked out from the DNA. Counted in this sample were roughly 59,000 clones; around four fifths of them appeared once. Roughly 2% of the sample is held by the ten biggest clonotypes.

To identify antigen-specific CD4+ T cell clonotypes by their expansion, the ViraFEST assay first stimulated PBMC with viral peptide pools and then applied TCR sequencing. After roughly 11 days of culture, CD4+ T cells were isolated with the EasySep CD4+ T cell isolation kit. Each participant received two doses of an mRNA SARS-CoV-2 vaccine, either BNT162b2 or mRNA-1273. Negative nucleocapsid antibody results before and after vaccination confirmed that the healthy vaccine recipients had no prior SARS-CoV-2 infection. A few million PBMC per well were cultured in IMDM with 5% human AB serum, roughly 11 IU/ml IL-2 and gentamicin, plus 10 ug/ml peptides. Half of the culture medium was replaced with fresh IL-2-containing medium on days 3 and 7. Unless otherwise noted, each peptide stimulation condition was cultured in triplicate wells. PBMC were separated from whole blood using Ficoll-Paque Plus gradient centrifugation and were then either cryopreserved at -140C or used fresh. Overlapping peptide pools spanned the spike proteins of SARS-CoV-2 and the common cold coronaviruses HCoV-NL63, HCoV-OC43 and HCoV-229E. The QIAamp micro DNA kit was used to extract genomic DNA from the cultured CD4+ T cells.

The source material was CD4+ T cells from PBMCs cultured with HCoV-OC43 spike peptides, sampled after COVID-19 vaccination. The sample's cell subset or site label, in plain terms: HCoV-OC43 spike overlapping peptide pool stimulation. The receptor was isolated from a human donor who received a COVID-19 vaccine.

This receptor has the CDR3 CASSLAGFNEKLFF. The nucleotide sequence reads TGTGCCAGCAGCTTAGCAGGGTTTAATGAAAAACTGTTTTTT. The chain links TRBV7-2 with TRBJ1-4; no D gene is confidently identified. From its cysteine to its phenylalanine, the CDR3 spans 14 amino acids. Only the CDR3 DNA is retained, 42 bases long and in frame from the first base. Trimming costs V 0 bases and J 4 bases, and their ends lie 6 bases apart. The germline V gene sets CDR1 to SGHTA and CDR2 to FQGNSA.